This TCR beta chain was identified in a study of control samples from healthy donors and cancer patients. CDR1 and CDR2 from the germline V gene are KGHSH and LQKENI. This CDR3 has 15 amino acids. V lost 1 base and J lost 1, with 10 bases in between. Here immunoSEQ multiplex PCR was the method, and the copy in TCRdb shows in-frame clones only, minus some. The table records more than 95,000 clones, more than 75% of them present only once. Sequencing was performed on blood. This clonotype originated in a man between 18 and 29 years old in good health. The chain uses TRBV18 and TRBJ1-1, with no clear D. CDR3 amino acids: CASSPLGWGNTEAFF. In DNA form, the CDR3 reads TGTGCCAGCTCACCACTTGGGTGGGGGAACACTGAAGCTTTCTTT.